This is a list of T cell receptor beta chains from one sample in a study of CD8 T cells in ankylosing spondylitis. TCRdb passed the 5' RACE reads through MiXCR, listing each CDR3 protein once. Found here are around 480,000 distinct CDR3 sequences, approximately 17% of them singletons; the top ten hold 0.95% to 1.1%. What was sequenced was blood, either unsorted or a sorted T cell fraction (not recorded which). The receptors stem from a male donor with ankylosing spondylitis. Each CDR3 is given with its conserved first and last residue. Each record gives: J gene, D gene, V gene, clone size, CDR3 DNA, CDR3 protein. The D gene is left open where the match is weak. Size is omitted from some rows. Given values are once, few, many or a class for expanded clones.

>TRBJ1-2|.|TRBV5-1|few
TGCGCCAGCAGCCGATTCGTAGCGGGGTTGGACGCTAACTATGGCTACACCTTC
CASSRFVAGLDANYGYTF
>TRBJ2-3|.|TRBV29-1|many
TGCAGCGTTCGAACAGATACGCAGTATTTT
CSVRTDTQYF
>TRBJ2-7|.|TRBV7-2|.
TGTGCCAGCAGCTTAGTTTCCGGGGTCAGAAACGAGCAGTACTTC
CASSLVSGVRNEQYF
>TRBJ2-1|.|TRBV5-1|.
TGCGCCAGCAGCTTGGAGGGGCCGGCATACAATGAGCAGTTCTTC
CASSLEGPAYNEQFF
>TRBJ2-7|TRBD2|TRBV20-1|.
TGCAGTGCCCATCGGACTAGCGGGGGGGCCCCCCCCTACGAGCAGTACTTC
CSAHRTSGGAPPYEQYF
>TRBJ2-3|.|TRBV5-1|many
TGCGCCAGCAGCTTGGAGGCGGCAGCCACAGATACGCAGTATTTT
CASSLEAAATDTQYF
>TRBJ1-1|.|TRBV29-1|.
TGCAGCGTTGAACAGGGCCACACTGAAGCTTTCTTT
CSVEQGHTEAFF
>TRBJ1-2|.|TRBV2|.
TGTGCCAGTCACCTCACCCGAGGACGACGAAACTATGGCTACACCTTC
CASHLTRGRRNYGYTF
>TRBJ2-1|.|TRBV30|.
TGTGCTTGGACAGGGAGGGGGAATGAGCAGTTCTTC
CAWTGRGNEQFF
>TRBJ1-2|.|TRBV12-3/TRBV12-4|.
TGTGCCAGCGGGCTCTCGGGGCAACATGGCTACACCTTC
CASGLSGQHGYTF
>TRBJ2-4|.|TRBV29-1|.
TGCAGCGTTGAAGATCTTGGCGGAGGAAACATTCAGTACTTC
CSVEDLGGGNIQYF
>TRBJ1-5|.|TRBV5-1|many
TGCGCCAGCAGCTTGGAGGGACATAGCAATCAGCCCCAGCATTTT
CASSLEGHSNQPQHF
>TRBJ2-5|.|TRBV5-5|.
TGTGCCAGCAGCCCAAAAGACATGGAGACCCAGTACTTC
CASSPKDMETQYF
>TRBJ2-6|.|TRBV27|many
TGTGCCAGCAGTTTGAGCTCTGGGGCCAACGTCCTGACTTTC
CASSLSSGANVLTF
>TRBJ2-3|TRBD2|TRBV20-1|.
TGCAGTGCTAGAGATTCTAAACTAGCGGGGGGCACAGATACGCAGTATTTT
CSARDSKLAGGTDTQYF
>TRBJ1-3|.|TRBV6-1|few
TGTGCCAGCAGTGAAGCAGGGAGAGGTGGAAACACCATATATTTT
CASSEAGRGGNTIYF
>TRBJ1-3|.|TRBV7-9|.
TGTGCCAGCAGCTTAGTTGCAGTGCCTGGAAACACCATATATTTT
CASSLVAVPGNTIYF
>TRBJ2-3|TRBD2|TRBV20-1|.
TGCAGTGCCGAAGGATTAGCGGGAGAGGCTACGCAGTATTTT
CSAEGLAGEATQYF
>TRBJ2-7|TRBD1|TRBV5-6|few
TGTGCCAGCAGCTTCGTCAGGGGGCACCACGAGCAGTACTTC
CASSFVRGHHEQYF
>TRBJ1-1|TRBD1|TRBV20-1|few
TGCAGTGTTCAGGGGGCTGGGACTGAAGCTTTCTTT
CSVQGAGTEAFF
>TRBJ1-5|.|TRBV4-1|.
TGCGCCAGCAGCCCTGAGGGGTTCGGCAATCAGCCCCAGCATTTT
CASSPEGFGNQPQHF
>TRBJ1-5|.|TRBV7-9|many
TGTGCCAGCAGCTTAGGTGGCGGCTCCCAGCCCCAGCATTTT
CASSLGGGSQPQHF
>TRBJ2-7|.|TRBV15|few
TGTGCCACCAGCAGAGTTGGGGGTTCCTACGAGCAGTACTTC
CATSRVGGSYEQYF
>TRBJ1-5|.|TRBV9|.
TGTGCCAGCAGCGTACACGGGCTAAGCAATCAGCCCCAGCATTTT
CASSVHGLSNQPQHF
>TRBJ1-1|.|TRBV30|few
TGTGCCTGCCACAGGGATGCCCCAGGGAAAGCTTTCTTT
CACHRDAPGKAFF
>TRBJ2-3|TRBD2|TRBV24-1|few
TGTGCCACCAGTGAAAATCTAAGCGGGAGGGACACAGATACGCAGTATTTT
CATSENLSGRDTDTQYF
>TRBJ2-7|.|TRBV7-2|many
TGTGCCAGCAGCTTAGCGGCTCTGAGGGAGCAGTACTTC
CASSLAALREQYF
>TRBJ2-3|.|TRBV20-1|few
TGCAGTGCTGCTACTCGGGGTGACTCGGAGCAGAGCACAGATACGCAGTATTTT
CSAATRGDSEQSTDTQYF
>TRBJ2-7|.|TRBV5-1|few
TGCGCCAGCAGCTTGGATGAGACTAGGGTTTGGAACTTC
CASSLDETRVWNF
>TRBJ2-5|TRBD2|TRBV24-1|.
TGTGCCACCAGTGATTTCTGGGGTCCGGGAGGAGAGACCCAGTACTTC
CATSDFWGPGGETQYF
>TRBJ2-2|.|TRBV6-2/TRBV6-3|few
TGTGCCATCCGCCCGACGGGAGTGTCCGGGGAGCTGTTTTTT
CAIRPTGVSGELFF
>TRBJ2-7|.|TRBV29-1|many
TGCAGCGTTGGGGCAGGCCGCGAGCAGTACTTC
CSVGAGREQYF
>TRBJ2-7|TRBD2|TRBV28|.
TGTGCCAGCAGCCCGGGGACTAGCGGGAGTTGGCAGTACTTC
CASSPGTSGSWQYF
>TRBJ2-3|TRBD2|TRBV20-1|.
TGCAGTGCTGCTCGAAGGCTAGCGGGAACGGATACGCAGTATTTT
CSAARRLAGTDTQYF
>TRBJ2-5|TRBD1|TRBV10-3|few
TGTGCCATCAGTGAGACCCGACAGGGCGACCAAGAGACCCAGTACTTC
CAISETRQGDQETQYF
>TRBJ1-5|.|TRBV2|.
TGTGCCAGCAGTGAAGCTCCCTGGGGTCAGCCCCAGCATTTT
CASSEAPWGQPQHF
>TRBJ2-2|.|TRBV12-3/TRBV12-4|few
TGTGCCAGCAGTTTAGACTTAGTCGGGGAGCTGTTTTTT
CASSLDLVGELFF
>TRBJ2-7|TRBD1|TRBV5-6|few
TGTGCCAGCAGCAGGGACAGGGGGCGCGCGAATGGCTACGAGCAGTACTTC
CASSRDRGRANGYEQYF
>TRBJ2-5|TRBD1|TRBV20-1|.
TGCAGTGTGGACAGGGGGCAAGAGACCCAGTACTTC
CSVDRGQETQYF
>TRBJ2-1|TRBD2|TRBV9|few
TGTGCCAGCAGCCCCTGGACTAGCGAGTATATGAATGAGCAGTTCTTC
CASSPWTSEYMNEQFF
>TRBJ2-2|.|TRBV28|few
TGTGCCAGCACCCCTAACAAAGGATTTAAGATGTTGACCGGGGAGCTGTTTTTT
CASTPNKGFKMLTGELFF
>TRBJ2-5|TRBD2|TRBV20-1|few
TGCAGCGCTAGTAGGCTAGCGGATCCGTACCAAGAGACCCAGTACTTC
CSASRLADPYQETQYF
>TRBJ2-1|TRBD2|TRBV29-1|few
TGCAGCGTTGAAAAGGTGGGACTAGGGGCTTACAATGAGCAGTTCTTC
CSVEKVGLGAYNEQFF
>TRBJ2-7|.|TRBV6-5|few
TGTGCCAGCAGTTACCTGGTCGGTGGACTTTACGAGCAGTACTTC
CASSYLVGGLYEQYF